The clone carrying this TCR beta chain was seen a few times. Antigen specificity is unknown. CDR3 length: 13 amino acids. The V end was cut by 2 bases, the J end by 6 bases, with 7 bases between. Looked up from germline, CDR1 is SNHLY and CDR2 is FYNNEI. The source of the sample is a study of PD-1 blockade in classical Hodgkin lymphoma. Overall study findings and caveats: At C4D1, TCR diversity had climbed significantly for CD4+ cells, though not for CD8+ cells. When nivolumab was started under 1 year after ASCT, patients were excluded. Repertoires differed for reasons still undefined, possibly disease activity or prior therapy.

Here immunoSEQ multiplex PCR was the method, and the copy in TCRdb shows in-frame clones only, minus some. In the table there are 29,000 or so clones, about 71% of which are singletons. Each of the patients experienced relapse following autologous stem cell transplantation, and their brentuximab vedotin exposure differed. Best outcomes ranged across complete response, partial response and progressive disease. The receptor comes from a human donor with classical Hodgkin lymphoma. The source material was peripheral blood mononuclear cells (PBMCs), sampled before the second cycle of nivolumab. The genes are TRBV2 and TRBJ2-2; no definite D call. The CDR3 protein is CASSELQSGELFF. As DNA, the CDR3 is TGTGCCAGCAGTGAACTACAGTCCGGGGAGCTGTTTTTT. Full variable domain (outside the CDR3, taken from reference TRBV2 and TRBJ2-2): EPEVTQTPSHQVTQMGQEVILRCVPISNHLYFYWYRQILGQKVEFLVSFYNNEISEKSEIFDDQFSVERPDGSNFTLKIRSTKLEDSAMYFCASSELQSGELFFGEGSRLTVL.